The clone carrying this T cell receptor beta chain has a single count. This record comes from a study of shared clonotypes between healthy human individuals. Trimming shortened V by 2 bases and J by 4 bases, and 7 bases separated the two germline ends. Per germline, CDR1 MDHEN and CDR2 SYDVKM. CDR3 length: 13 residues. Using immunoSEQ multiplex PCR, the repertoire was profiled, and TCRdb retains in-frame clones only, with some absent. The sample consists of over 2 million clones, roughly 96% of them appearing once. This TCR came from a man aged 18 to 30 in good health. Sequencing used naive CD4+ T cells sorted from blood. Subset meaning: CD45RA+ positively selected. The V and J genes are TRBV28 and TRBJ2-3; D not certain. The CDR3 sequence: CASSLPTPDTQYF. The CDR3 nucleotides are TGTGCCAGCAGTTTACCTACCCCAGATACGCAGTATTTT.